The clone carrying this T cell receptor beta chain has just a few counts. No antigen is known for it. This entry is derived from a study of T cell responses to AZD1222 COVID-19 vaccine. General study findings and limits: Clonal diversity was possibly underestimated, and white British individuals and females predominated among donors.

Looked up from germline, CDR1 is MNHEY and CDR2 is SVGAGI. This CDR3 comprises 13 residues. The trim removed 6 bases at V and 5 bases at J, leaving 4 bases unmatched. Only in-frame clones appear in the TCRdb table, and some are missing; sequencing was by immunoSEQ multiplex PCR. This sample has 85,000 to 130,000 clones, with about 87% found just once. This clonotype was sampled from an adult in good health. This specimen consisted of peripheral blood, obtained on day 0 of AZD1222 vaccination. The V call is TRBV6-5, the J call TRBJ1-5; 7 bases map to TRBD1. The CDR3 spells CASSTTGDQPQHF. CDR3 coding DNA: TGTGCCAGCAGCACCACAGGGGATCAGCCCCAGCATTTT.